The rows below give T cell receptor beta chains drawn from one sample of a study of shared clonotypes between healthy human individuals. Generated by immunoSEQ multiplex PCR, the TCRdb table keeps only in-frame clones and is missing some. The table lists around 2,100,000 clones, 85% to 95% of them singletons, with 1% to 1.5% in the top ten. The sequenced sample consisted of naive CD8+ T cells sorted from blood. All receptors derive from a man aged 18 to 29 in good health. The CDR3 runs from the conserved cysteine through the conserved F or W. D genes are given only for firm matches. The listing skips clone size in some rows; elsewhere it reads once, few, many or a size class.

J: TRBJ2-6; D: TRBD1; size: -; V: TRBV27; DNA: TGTGCCAGCAGTTTAGTTAGGACAGGATACTCTGGGGCCAACGTCCTGACTTTC; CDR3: CASSLVRTGYSGANVLTF
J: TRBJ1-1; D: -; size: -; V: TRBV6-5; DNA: TGTGCCAGCAGATTGGGGAACACTGAAGCTTTCTTT; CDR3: CASRLGNTEAFF
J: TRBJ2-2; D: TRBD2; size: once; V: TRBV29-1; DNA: TGCAGCGTTGAAGTTGCGGGGGGCGCGAACACCGGGGAGCTGTTTTTT; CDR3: CSVEVAGGANTGELFF
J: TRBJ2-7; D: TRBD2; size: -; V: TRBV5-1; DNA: TGCGCCAGTTCGATAGCGGGAATCTACGAGCAGTACTTC; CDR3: CASSIAGIYEQYF
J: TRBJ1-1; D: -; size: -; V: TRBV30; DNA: TGTGCCTGGAACTTCAGGGCAGTAAGTGAGACTGAAGCTTTCTTT; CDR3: CAWNFRAVSETEAFF
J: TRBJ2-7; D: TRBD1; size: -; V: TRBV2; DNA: TGTGCCAGCAGTGAAACACCGGGACAGGAATACTACGAGCAGTACTTC; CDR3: CASSETPGQEYYEQYF
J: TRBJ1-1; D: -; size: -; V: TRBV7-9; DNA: TGTGCCAGCAGCTTAGAAGTCGGAAGAAACACTGAAGCTTTCTTT; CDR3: CASSLEVGRNTEAFF
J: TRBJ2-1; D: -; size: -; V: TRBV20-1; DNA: TGCAGTGCTAGACCCGGTGAGCAGTTCTTC; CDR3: CSARPGEQFF
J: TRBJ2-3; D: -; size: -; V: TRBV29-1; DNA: TGCAGCGTTGACCCAAAGACTAGTTGGTACGGGGATACGCAGTATTTT; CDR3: CSVDPKTSWYGDTQYF
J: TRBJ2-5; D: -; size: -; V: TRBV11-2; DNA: TGTGCCAGCAGCTTACCAACGGGGAGGGAGACCCAGTACTTC; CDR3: CASSLPTGRETQYF
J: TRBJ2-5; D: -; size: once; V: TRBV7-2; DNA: TGTGCCAGCAGCTTAGCCTTTTGGCCTCTCCAAGAGACCCAGTACTTC; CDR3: CASSLAFWPLQETQYF
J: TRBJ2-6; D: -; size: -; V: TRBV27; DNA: TGTGCCAGCAGTTACCTGACACCTTCAGGGGCCAACGTCCTGACTTTC; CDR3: CASSYLTPSGANVLTF
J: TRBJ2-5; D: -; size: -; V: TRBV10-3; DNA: TGTGCCATCAGTGATCAGGAAGAGACCCAGTACTTC; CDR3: CAISDQEETQYF
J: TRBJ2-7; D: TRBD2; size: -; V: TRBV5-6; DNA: TGTGCCAGCAGCTTTGCGCCGGGACTAGAAATCTACGAGCAGTACTTC; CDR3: CASSFAPGLEIYEQYF
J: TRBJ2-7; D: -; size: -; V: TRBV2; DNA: TGTGCCAGCAGGGAGCGCGGGGTTTACGAGCAGTACTTC; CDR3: CASRERGVYEQYF